These T cell receptor beta chains were read from a single sample in a study of cytomegalovirus exposure and HLA in healthy donors. TCRdb's copy holds only in-frame clones and misses some; the assay was immunoSEQ multiplex PCR. The profile shows 100,000 to 150,000 clones, roughly 71% of them singletons. The sequenced sample consisted of PBMCs. The receptor source for this set is a woman in her 40s in good health and CMV-seropositive. Each CDR3 is given without its conserved first and last residue. The order of the fields is J gene, V gene, D gene, CDR3 protein. A D gene is named only where the DNA matches it firmly.

TRBJ1-2	TRBV7-2	.	ASSLGSRTINYGYT
TRBJ2-1	TRBV6-5	TRBD2	ASSYSSGGGEQF
TRBJ1-1	TRBV6-5	.	ASSYSSTGYTEAF
TRBJ1-3	TRBV18	TRBD1	ASSPGQGSSGNTIY
TRBJ1-6	TRBV2	.	ASSVWVPGGVNSPLH
TRBJ1-2	TRBV7-6	TRBD1	ASSARQGANYGYT
TRBJ2-7	TRBV10-3	.	AITMAEQY
TRBJ1-2	TRBV5-4	.	ASSFVGRRTDGYT
TRBJ1-5	TRBV29-1	TRBD1	SVSTGRNQPQH
TRBJ2-2	TRBV28	TRBD2	ASSLPGLAEGGELF
TRBJ2-6	TRBV7-2	TRBD2	ASGKAGELAGANVLT
TRBJ1-3	TRBV6-6	.	ASSYDRVSGNTIY
TRBJ1-5	TRBV6-1	.	ASSEAEYSNQPQH
TRBJ2-7	TRBV2	.	ASVQGYEQY
TRBJ2-2	TRBV15	TRBD2	ATSRVGGGRNTGELF
TRBJ2-5	TRBV5-4	TRBD2	ASSLMPSGGSSETQY
TRBJ1-2	TRBV4-2	.	ASSQVETSTKNYGYT
TRBJ2-1	TRBV18	.	ASSPREAEQF
TRBJ1-2	TRBV9	TRBD1	ASSVDREGGYT
TRBJ2-3	TRBV9	.	ASSVLLGGTDTQY
TRBJ2-2	TRBV27	.	ASSALSWNTGELF
TRBJ1-2	TRBV5-4	.	ASSSRQGLFNYGYT
TRBJ1-2	TRBV27	.	ASREGGDGYT
TRBJ1-5	TRBV6-1	.	ASSLDRDQPQH
TRBJ2-2	TRBV5-4	.	ASRAGQLRTGELF
TRBJ2-3	TRBV15	.	ATTLGGSDTQY
TRBJ1-1	TRBV19	.	ASTPPVGGTEAF
TRBJ1-1	TRBV19	TRBD1	ASSSISGGKNTEAF
TRBJ1-2	TRBV30	TRBD1	AWSASGGGYT
TRBJ1-1	TRBV7-9	.	ASSDRQEVDTEAF
TRBJ1-2	TRBV2	TRBD1	ASTQGNYGYT
TRBJ2-3	TRBV7-3	TRBD2	ASSIGTSLSADTQY
TRBJ2-7	TRBV29-1	.	SVEGQGHYEQY
TRBJ1-5	TRBV27	.	ASWRGGINQPQH
TRBJ2-2	TRBV27	TRBD2	ASDIRFCGGMNTGELF
TRBJ2-1	TRBV10-3	.	AIRPTSNEQF
TRBJ1-2	TRBV6-6	TRBD1	ASSPRDSYGYT
TRBJ2-2	TRBV9	.	ASSVVRGSGELF
TRBJ1-1	TRBV5-8	TRBD1	ASSLMTGGNTEAF
TRBJ2-7	TRBV7-6	.	ASSLRENTYEQY
TRBJ1-1	TRBV5-6	.	ASSLVGRTEAF
TRBJ2-1	TRBV14	TRBD2	ASSLGLAAGAEQF
TRBJ2-5	TRBV5-1	.	ASSWGEQGVETQY
TRBJ2-5	TRBV13	.	ASSLVRAAAQY
TRBJ2-1	TRBV19	.	ASTRGYNEQF
TRBJ2-3	TRBV9	TRBD2	ASSVDPLGLAGGYTDTQY